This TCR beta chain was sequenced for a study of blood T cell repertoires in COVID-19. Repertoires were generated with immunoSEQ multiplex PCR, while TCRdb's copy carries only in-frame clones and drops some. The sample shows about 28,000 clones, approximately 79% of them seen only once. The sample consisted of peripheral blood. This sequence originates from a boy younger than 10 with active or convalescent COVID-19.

In DNA, the CDR3 is TGTGCCAGCAGCACCAAGGGACAGGGGACAGAGACCCAGTACTTC. It encodes CASSTKGQGTETQYF. This chain uses TRBV11-3 with TRBJ2-5; 10 bases are shared with TRBD1. The ends lost 5 bases at V and 4 bases at J; junction bases unmatched: 7. The CDR3 is made up of 15 amino acids. CDR1 and CDR2 (germline): SGHNT, YENEEA.